This is a list of T cell receptor beta chains from one sample in a study of T cell responses to AZD1222 COVID-19 vaccine. Assay used: immunoSEQ multiplex PCR; TCRdb lists only in-frame clones, some missing. Here the sample spans about 150,000 clones, 90% being singletons. The source material was peripheral blood, sampled 28 days after the second AZD1222 dose. Receptors were obtained from an adult who received the AZD1222 COVID-19 vaccine. The CDR3 runs from the conserved cysteine through the conserved F or W. The D gene is left open where the match is weak.

v_call	j_call	d_call	cdr3_nt	cdr3_aa
TRBV5-1	TRBJ1-2	NA	TGCGCCAGCAGCGTGGGTGTCCAAGGGGTGGGCGGCTACACCTTC	CASSVGVQGVGGYTF
TRBV4-1	TRBJ1-5	NA	TGCGCCAGCAGCTTAACCCCGGCCTTTAGCAATCAGCCCCAGCATTTT	CASSLTPAFSNQPQHF
TRBV11-1	TRBJ2-3	NA	TGTGCCAGCAGTCGGGAGTCTCGCACAGATACGCAGTATTTT	CASSRESRTDTQYF
TRBV9	TRBJ2-2	NA	TGTGCCAGCAGCGTAACGTCCCAGGGACTCACCGGGGAGCTGTTTTTT	CASSVTSQGLTGELFF
TRBV5-4	TRBJ2-7	TRBD2	TGTGCCAGCAGCTTGGGACTAGCGGGAGTTAACGAGCAGTACTTC	CASSLGLAGVNEQYF
TRBV14	TRBJ1-1	NA	TGTGCCAGCAGCCAGGGGGCGAGAGTGTACACTGAAGCTTTCTTT	CASSQGARVYTEAFF
TRBV7-6	TRBJ2-3	TRBD2	TGTGCCAGCAGCCGCGGACTAGCGGGGGGTTCCGATACGCAGTATTTT	CASSRGLAGGSDTQYF
TRBV7-2	TRBJ1-4	TRBD1	TGTGCCAGCAGCTATACAGGGACAGCCGTTAATGAAAAACTGTTTTTT	CASSYTGTAVNEKLFF
TRBV7-2	TRBJ1-2	NA	TGTGCCAGCAGCTTAGATTCGGTGAGCTTTGGCTACACCTTC	CASSLDSVSFGYTF
TRBV7-3	TRBJ2-3	TRBD2	TGTGCCAGCAGCTTAGCACTAGCGGGAGTTACGCAGTATTTT	CASSLALAGVTQYF
TRBV9	TRBJ2-1	NA	TGTGCCAGCAGCGTAGGAGGGGCTAGCGCTTACAATGAGCAGTTCTTC	CASSVGGASAYNEQFF
TRBV6-1	TRBJ1-3	NA	TGTGCCAGCAGTGAAGTAAGCGGCAGGGTCTACTCTGGAAACACCATATATTTT	CASSEVSGRVYSGNTIYF
TRBV7-9	TRBJ2-5	NA	TGTGCCAGCAGCTTAGATGGACTTGAGACCCAGTACTTC	CASSLDGLETQYF